A selection of T cell receptor beta chains follows, all from one sample in a study of Graves' ophthalmopathy and Graves' hyperthyroidism. TCRdb recomputed calls from the multiplex PCR reads with MiXCR, one row per CDR3 protein. The sample lists about 210,000 distinct CDR3 sequences, approximately 29% occurring once. Sequencing was done on a sample of peripheral blood. Receptors originate from a man aged 50 to 59 with Graves' ophthalmopathy. Each CDR3 is given with its conserved first and last residue. The D gene is left open where the match is weak. Clone size is stated in some rows and not others, as once, few, many or a class when expanded.

j_call clone_size v_call d_call cdr3_nt cdr3_aa
TRBJ1-1 many TRBV5-1 - TGCGCCAGCAGCTTGGCGGGACAGAACACTGAAGCTTTCTTT CASSLAGQNTEAFF
TRBJ1-1 many TRBV20-1 - TGCAGTGCTAGGGACGGTATGAACGCTGAAGCTTTCTTT CSARDGMNAEAFF
TRBJ1-5 - TRBV20-1 - TGCAGTGCTAGAGATCTGTGGGGGGAAGGGAGCAATCAGCCCCAGCATTTT CSARDLWGEGSNQPQHF
TRBJ1-5 - TRBV20-1 - TGCAGTGCGCGGGGCCCTAATCAGCCCCAGCATTTT CSARGPNQPQHF
TRBJ1-2 - TRBV11-2 - TGTGCCAGCAGCTCATCGACGGCGGCGGGCTACACCTTC CASSSSTAAGYTF
TRBJ2-7 - TRBV6-2/TRBV6-3 - TGTGCCAGCAGTTACGAGATAGGCGGGACGCCCTCCTACGAGCAGTACTTC CASSYEIGGTPSYEQYF
TRBJ2-5 - TRBV6-1 - TGTGCCAGCAGCAAAGCCCTAGAGACCCAGTACTTC CASSKALETQYF
TRBJ1-2 few TRBV5-1 - TGCGCCAGCAGCTACCGGGACGCTGCCCGGGATGGCTACACCTTC CASSYRDAARDGYTF
TRBJ2-7 many TRBV28 - TGTGCCACCTCCCCCGGAGCCTACGAGCAGTACTTC CATSPGAYEQYF
TRBJ1-5 few TRBV27 - TGTGCCAGCAGTTTCAAAGCAGGGAGCAATCAGCCCCAGCATTTT CASSFKAGSNQPQHF
TRBJ1-1 many TRBV30 - TGTGCCTGGGTGGGGGGGGAAGCTTTCTTT CAWVGGEAFF
TRBJ2-7 many TRBV20-1 - TGCAGTGCTAGTGGGCTAGCGCCCGAGCAGTACTTC CSASGLAPEQYF
TRBJ2-7 many TRBV28 TRBD2 TGTGCCAGCAGTTCGGGACTAGTCTACGAGCAGTACTTC CASSSGLVYEQYF
TRBJ2-5 - TRBV6-1 - TGTGCCAGCACCCGGGGGTTGACCGTTGGAGAGACCCAGTACTTC CASTRGLTVGETQYF
TRBJ2-3 many TRBV20-1 TRBD1 TGCAGTGCTAGAGACGTCAGGGGGTCAACAGATACGCAGTATTTT CSARDVRGSTDTQYF
TRBJ2-7 many TRBV7-9 - TGTGCCAGCAGCCCTAGTTCCTCAGGCGAGCAGTACTTC CASSPSSSGEQYF
TRBJ2-7 many TRBV7-9 TRBD1 TGTGCCAGCAGCTTTAAGGGGGCGGGCTACGAGCAGTACTTC CASSFKGAGYEQYF
TRBJ2-7 few TRBV7-2 - TGTGCCAGCAGCTCAATGGGAACGAGCTCCTACGAGCAGTACTTC CASSSMGTSSYEQYF
TRBJ2-2 many TRBV27 - TGTGCCAGCAGTGGTTTGGTCACCGGGGAGCTGTTTTTT CASSGLVTGELFF
TRBJ1-6 many TRBV6-4 - TGTGCCAGCCGGGACACGGATTATAATTCACCCCTCCACTTT CASRDTDYNSPLHF
TRBJ2-2 many TRBV28 - TGTGCCAGCAGTCCGGTGCTGGGTGTGCCGAACACCGGGGAGCTGTTTTTT CASSPVLGVPNTGELFF
TRBJ1-1 few TRBV20-1 TRBD1 TGCAGTGCTGGCGGGACAGGGGTCACTGAAGCTTTCTTT CSAGGTGVTEAFF
TRBJ1-6 many TRBV29-1 - TGCAGCGTTGCAAGCTCCTATAATTCACCCCTCCACTTT CSVASSYNSPLHF
TRBJ2-5 many TRBV20-1 - TGCAGTGCTAGTGGGGTTGGGGGGTTCCAAGAGACCCAGTACTTC CSASGVGGFQETQYF
TRBJ2-7 - TRBV6-1 - TGTGCCAGCAGTGTTAGTAGGGGACCCTACGAGCAGTACTTC CASSVSRGPYEQYF
TRBJ2-5 many TRBV6-1 - TGTGCCAGCATTCCCACTTACCAAGAGACCCAGTACTTC CASIPTYQETQYF
TRBJ2-7 - TRBV6-2/TRBV6-3 TRBD2 TGTGCCAGCAGTTACTCGATTAGCGGGATAATTAAATCGGCTAAAACGAACTACGAGCAGTACTTC CASSYSISGIIKSAKTNYEQYF
TRBJ2-2 - TRBV6-1 TRBD2 TGTGCCAGCAGTGAGACTAGCGGGGCTGCGAGCACCGGGGAGCTGTTTTTT CASSETSGAASTGELFF
TRBJ1-1 few TRBV2 - TGTGCCAGCAGTGTTCTGGGGGCAGAGAACACTGAAGCTTTCTTT CASSVLGAENTEAFF
TRBJ1-1 many TRBV11-2 - TGTGCCAGCAGTTTAACGATGAACACTGAAGCTTTCTTT CASSLTMNTEAFF
TRBJ1-2 once TRBV6-2/TRBV6-3 - TGTGCCAGCAGTTACTCGACTCAGGCAAGATATGGCTACACCTTC CASSYSTQARYGYTF
TRBJ1-1 many TRBV3-1 - TGTGCCAGCAGCCAATATAGGGCTGAAGCTTTCTTT CASSQYRAEAFF
TRBJ2-7 - TRBV6-2/TRBV6-3 TRBD2 TGTGCCAGCAGTCTGACTCTAGCGGGAGGATCCTACGAGCAGTACTTC CASSLTLAGGSYEQYF
TRBJ2-5 - TRBV27 TRBD1 TGTGCCAGCAGTCCACCGGGACAGAATTGGGAGACCCAGTACTTC CASSPPGQNWETQYF
TRBJ2-7 many TRBV11-2 TRBD1 TGTGCCAGCAGCTTAGGACAGGGGGATACCTACGAGCAGTACTTC CASSLGQGDTYEQYF
TRBJ1-2 many TRBV13 TRBD1 TGTGCCAGCAGCTTCAGGGGGACACTCTATGGCTACACCTTC CASSFRGTLYGYTF
TRBJ1-1 - TRBV30 TRBD1 TGTGCCTGGAGTCAGGGGGCGAGGAACACTGAAGCTTTCTTT CAWSQGARNTEAFF
TRBJ2-7 many TRBV6-5 TRBD1 TGTGCCAGCAGTCCAGGACAGGGGGAAAAGTACTTC CASSPGQGEKYF
TRBJ2-2 few TRBV10-3 - TGTGCCATCAGGGGTTTGGACACCGGGGAGCTGTTTTTT CAIRGLDTGELFF
TRBJ2-7 many TRBV11-3 - TGTGCCAGCAGCCTAGGGACAACGGGGGAGCAGTACTTC CASSLGTTGEQYF
TRBJ1-6 many TRBV6-5 - TGTGCCAGCAGTTACGGGGGGGGGAATAATTCACCCCTCCACTTT CASSYGGGNNSPLHF
TRBJ2-2 - TRBV6-2/TRBV6-3 - TGTGCCAGCAGTTTATTTAGGAACACCGGGGAGCTGTTTTTT CASSLFRNTGELFF
TRBJ1-1 - TRBV6-1 - TGTGCCAGCAGGAGAGGCCTGGGGACTGAAGCTTTCTTT CASRRGLGTEAFF
TRBJ1-1 many TRBV18 - TGTGCCAGCTCACCACCGAACGTGAACACTGAAGCTTTCTTT CASSPPNVNTEAFF
TRBJ2-7 - TRBV6-2/TRBV6-3 - TGTGCCAGCAGACCTGACAGGATACTCTACGAGCAGTACTTC CASRPDRILYEQYF
TRBJ1-2 once TRBV28 TRBD1 TGTGCCAGCGGAGGGACAGGGGCGTCCGGCTACACCTTC CASGGTGASGYTF
TRBJ2-7 many TRBV9 - TGTGCCAGCAGCGGACGGGACCCCCCCTACGAGCAGTACTTC CASSGRDPPYEQYF
TRBJ2-2 many TRBV20-1 TRBD2 TGCAGTGCCGGGACTAGCGGGACCGGGGAGCTGTTTTTT CSAGTSGTGELFF
TRBJ2-7 many TRBV12-3/TRBV12-4 - TGTGCCAGCAGAACAGAGTCTAACGAGCAGTACTTC CASRTESNEQYF
TRBJ1-1 - TRBV6-2/TRBV6-3 TRBD1 TGTGCCAGCAGGCCGATTCACAGGGGCTTGAACACTGAAGCTTTCTTT CASRPIHRGLNTEAFF
TRBJ2-5 many TRBV28 - TGTGCCAGCAGTTCCATGGAGACCCAGTACTTC CASSSMETQYF
TRBJ1-6 many TRBV11-2 - TGTGCCAGCAGCTTAGCCGCACAATCTAGATCACCCCTCCACTTT CASSLAAQSRSPLHF
TRBJ2-7 many TRBV20-1 - TGCAGTGCTAGAAAGACAGTTTACGAGCAGTACTTC CSARKTVYEQYF
TRBJ2-3 many TRBV20-1 - TGCAGTGCCATGTACGGAGATACGCAGTATTTT CSAMYGDTQYF
TRBJ2-5 many TRBV6-5 TRBD2 TGTGCCAGCAGTTACTGGTCGGTAGCGGGGACTCCACAAGAGACCCAGTACTTC CASSYWSVAGTPQETQYF